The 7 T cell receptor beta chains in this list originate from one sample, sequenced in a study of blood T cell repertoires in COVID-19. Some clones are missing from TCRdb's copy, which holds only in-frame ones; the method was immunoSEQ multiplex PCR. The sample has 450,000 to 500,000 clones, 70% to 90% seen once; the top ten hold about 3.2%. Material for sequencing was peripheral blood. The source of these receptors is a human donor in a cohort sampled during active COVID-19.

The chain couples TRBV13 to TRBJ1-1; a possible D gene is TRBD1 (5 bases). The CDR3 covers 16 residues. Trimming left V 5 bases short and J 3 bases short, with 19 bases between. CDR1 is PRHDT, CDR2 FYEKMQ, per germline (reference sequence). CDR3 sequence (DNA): TGTGCCAGCAGCGGACCCGGGAGGGACGGGCACACTGAAGCTTTCTTT. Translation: CASSGPGRDGHTEAFF.

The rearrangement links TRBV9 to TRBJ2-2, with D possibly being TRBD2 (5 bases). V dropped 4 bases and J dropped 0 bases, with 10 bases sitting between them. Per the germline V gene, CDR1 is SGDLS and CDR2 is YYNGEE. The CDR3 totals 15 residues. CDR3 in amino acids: CASSPSLANTGELFF. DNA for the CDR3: TGTGCCAGCAGCCCTAGCCTTGCGAACACCGGGGAGCTGTTTTTT.

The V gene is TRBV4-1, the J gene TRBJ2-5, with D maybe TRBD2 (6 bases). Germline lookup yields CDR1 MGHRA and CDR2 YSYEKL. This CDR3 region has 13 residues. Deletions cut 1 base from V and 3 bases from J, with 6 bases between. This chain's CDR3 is CASSQAGEETQYF. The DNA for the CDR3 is TGCGCCAGCAGCCAAGCGGGGGAAGAGACCCAGTACTTC.

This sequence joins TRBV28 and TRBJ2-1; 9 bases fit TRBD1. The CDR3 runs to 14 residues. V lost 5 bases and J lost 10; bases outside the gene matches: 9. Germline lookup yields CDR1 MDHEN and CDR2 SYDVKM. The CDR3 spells CASSRPGQGQEQFF. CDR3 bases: TGTGCCAGCAGTCGCCCTGGACAGGGGCAGGAGCAGTTCTTC.

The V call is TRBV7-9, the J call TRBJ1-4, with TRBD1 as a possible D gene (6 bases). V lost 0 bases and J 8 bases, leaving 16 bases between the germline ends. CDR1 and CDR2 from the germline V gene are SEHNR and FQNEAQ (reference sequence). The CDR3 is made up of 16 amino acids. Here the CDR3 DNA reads TGTGCCAGCAGCTTAGCGGGGGGGGCAATAGGCGAAAAACTGTTTTTT. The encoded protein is CASSLAGGAIGEKLFF.

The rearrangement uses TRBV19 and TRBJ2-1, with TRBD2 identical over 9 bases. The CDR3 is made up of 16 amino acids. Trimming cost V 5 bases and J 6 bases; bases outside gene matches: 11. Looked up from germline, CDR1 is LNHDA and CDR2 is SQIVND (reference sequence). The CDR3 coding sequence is TGTGCCAGTAGTCTGTTTATGGCGGGAGGGCCCAATGAGCAGTTCTTC. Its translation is CASSLFMAGGPNEQFF.

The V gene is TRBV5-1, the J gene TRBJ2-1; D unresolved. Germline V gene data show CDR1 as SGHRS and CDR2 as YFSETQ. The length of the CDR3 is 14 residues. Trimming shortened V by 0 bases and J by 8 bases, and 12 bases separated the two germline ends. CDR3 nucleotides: TGCGCCAGCAGCTTGGCCCGGGTTCGGGATGAGCAGTTCTTC. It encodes CASSLARVRDEQFF.